The rows below give T cell receptor beta chains drawn from one sample of a study of human T cells and chemical hapten exposure. TCRdb reprocessed the RACE reads via MiXCR and lists one record per CDR3 protein. The sample holds 200,000 to 300,000 distinct CDR3 sequences; 7% to 10% are singletons and the top ten take approximately 2.3%. The sequenced sample was whole blood, obtained in connection with sensitization to the hapten diphenylcyclopropenone (DPC). Every receptor here comes from a woman aged 40 to 55 with alopecia areata. Some clones in this sample may be carry-over from other donors' samples. Each CDR3 is given with its conserved first and last residue. The D gene is left open where the match is weak. Clone size is not always given. Where it is, it says once, few, many or a class for expanded clones.

>TRBV19|NA|once|TRBJ2-3
TGTGCCAGTACGACCAGGGTCGCAGATACGCAGTATTTT
CASTTRVADTQYF
>TRBV6-6|NA|NA|TRBJ2-1
TGTGCCAGCAGTTACATCGGCTCCTACAATGAGCAGTTCTTC
CASSYIGSYNEQFF
>TRBV6-5|NA|NA|TRBJ2-7
TGTGCCAGCTCGAGAGGGACGCAAGAGGCCTACGAGCAGTACTTC
CASSRGTQEAYEQYF
>TRBV7-2|NA|few|TRBJ2-1
TGTGCCAGCAGAAGAGGAGGCGACTACAATGAGCAGTTCTTC
CASRRGGDYNEQFF
>TRBV20-1|NA|few|TRBJ1-2
TGCAGTGCTAGAGATGGAAATGGATACAGGGCTGGCTACACCTTC
CSARDGNGYRAGYTF
>TRBV29-1|NA|NA|TRBJ2-1
TGCAGCGTTGGTCGGAGGCGGGGGCGCTCCTACAATGAGCAGTTCTTC
CSVGRRRGRSYNEQFF
>TRBV7-9|NA|few|TRBJ1-1
TGTGCCAGCAGCTCCAACCGGGACACGGGAGCTGAAGCTTTCTTT
CASSSNRDTGAEAFF
>TRBV20-1|NA|many|TRBJ2-3
TGCAGTGCTCAACTTTCAGGGGCAGATACGCAGTATTTT
CSAQLSGADTQYF
>TRBV5-1|NA|NA|TRBJ2-7
TGCGCCAGCAGCCCGAACACAGGGGGGGACGAGCAGTACTTC
CASSPNTGGDEQYF
>TRBV29-1|NA|NA|TRBJ2-1
TGCAGCGTCCGTTCAGGGGTTTCGAATGAGCAGTTCTTC
CSVRSGVSNEQFF
>TRBV15|TRBD1|NA|TRBJ1-4
TGTGCCACCAGCAGCCCTACGACAGGGGATCATGAAAAACTGTTTTTT
CATSSPTTGDHEKLFF
>TRBV9|TRBD1|few|TRBJ2-1
TGTGCCAGCAGCCCACAGGGGCGCAAGATTTACAATGAGCAGTTCTTC
CASSPQGRKIYNEQFF
>TRBV12-3/TRBV12-4|NA|few|TRBJ2-5
TGTGCCAGCAGTTTAGGGCAGGGGGGAACAGAGACCCAGTACTTC
CASSLGQGGTETQYF
>TRBV7-9|NA|many|TRBJ2-2
TGTGCCAGCAGCTTACTACAGAACACCGGGGAGCTGTTTTTT
CASSLLQNTGELFF
>TRBV6-5|NA|few|TRBJ2-3
TGTGCCAGCAACCCCGAGGGGGTGGGACGTAGCACAGATACGCAGTATTTT
CASNPEGVGRSTDTQYF
>TRBV7-9|TRBD2|many|TRBJ2-6
TGTGCCAGCAGCTTGACTAGCGGGACTGGGGCCAACGTCCTGACTTTC
CASSLTSGTGANVLTF
>TRBV20-1|NA|few|TRBJ1-4
TGCAGTGCTCTCCTCTCCGCCGAAAAACTGTTTTTT
CSALLSAEKLFF
>TRBV5-1|NA|NA|TRBJ2-7
TGCGCCAGCAGCTTGGAGCCGTTGAGCTCCTACGAGCAGTACTTC
CASSLEPLSSYEQYF
>TRBV29-1|NA|NA|TRBJ1-1
TGCAGCGTTGGTCGCAACTTGAACACTGAAGCTTTCTTT
CSVGRNLNTEAFF
>TRBV6-2/TRBV6-3|TRBD2|NA|TRBJ2-2
TGTGCCAGCAAGGCGGGAGTATCCACCGGGGAGCTGTTTTTT
CASKAGVSTGELFF
>TRBV4-1|NA|many|TRBJ2-3
TGCGCCAGCAGCCAAGAGACTAGCACAGATACGCAGTATTTT
CASSQETSTDTQYF
>TRBV7-3|NA|few|TRBJ2-2
TGTGCCAGCAGCTCGGACTCGAACACCGGGGAGCTGTTTTTT
CASSSDSNTGELFF
>TRBV29-1|NA|NA|TRBJ2-1
TGCAGCGTTGTACCCCATAACTCCTACAATGAGCAGTTCTTC
CSVVPHNSYNEQFF
>TRBV28|TRBD1|few|TRBJ1-6
TGTGCCAGCAGACTCAATACAGGGGAGAGATCACCCCTCCACTTT
CASRLNTGERSPLHF
>TRBV5-1|TRBD1|NA|TRBJ2-1
TGCGCCAGCAGCCCTCAGGGGGTACAGGCTAATGAGCAGTTCTTC
CASSPQGVQANEQFF
>TRBV28|TRBD1|few|TRBJ1-4
TGTGCCAGCAGTGCAGGGGGCTCAACTAATGAAAAACTGTTTTTT
CASSAGGSTNEKLFF
>TRBV7-8|TRBD2|NA|TRBJ2-5
TGTGCCAGCAGCCCCCGGACTAGCGGGAAAGAGACCCAGTACTTC
CASSPRTSGKETQYF
>TRBV6-2/TRBV6-3|NA|NA|TRBJ1-3
TGTGCCAGCAGTTCGGCCGGCTCTGGAAACACCATATATTTT
CASSSAGSGNTIYF
>TRBV9|TRBD2|NA|TRBJ2-1
TGTGCCAGCAGCGTCGACGGGACTAGCCTCTACAATGAGCAGTTCTTC
CASSVDGTSLYNEQFF
>TRBV12-3/TRBV12-4|NA|NA|TRBJ1-1
TGTGCCAGCAGTTTCACAGCTGCTTTCTTT
CASSFTAAFF
>TRBV29-1|TRBD1|NA|TRBJ2-2
TGCAGCGTTACCGCCATAGGGACAGTGAACACCGGGGAGCTGTTTTTT
CSVTAIGTVNTGELFF
>TRBV9|TRBD2|few|TRBJ2-5
TGTGCCAGCAGCGCCGGTGGGGCGGGAGTTATCGAGACCCAGTACTTC
CASSAGGAGVIETQYF
>TRBV5-5|NA|many|TRBJ1-1
TGTGCCAGCAGCTTGTTTCCCTCCGGGGACACTGAAGCTTTCTTT
CASSLFPSGDTEAFF
>TRBV2|TRBD1|NA|TRBJ1-4
TGTGCCAGCAGTGAGGGGACAGCAACTAATGAAAAACTGTTTTTT
CASSEGTATNEKLFF
>TRBV4-3|NA|NA|TRBJ2-1
TGCGCCAGCAGCCTGGAAGGGTTGGGGGATTCGTCCAATGAGCAGTTCTTC
CASSLEGLGDSSNEQFF
>TRBV5-1|TRBD2|NA|TRBJ2-2
TGCGCCAGCAGCCCATCGACTAGCGAGGGCGGGGAGCTGTTTTTT
CASSPSTSEGGELFF
>TRBV20-1|TRBD2|few|TRBJ2-7
TGCAGTGCGGGAAAACGGACTAGCGGGAGGGACGAGCAGTACTTC
CSAGKRTSGRDEQYF
>TRBV6-2/TRBV6-3|NA|many|TRBJ2-7
TGTGCCAGCAGTTACTCATCGGGGCCCTACGAGCAGTACTTC
CASSYSSGPYEQYF
>TRBV9|TRBD2|few|TRBJ2-4
TGTGCCAGCAGCGCCGGTAGCGGGAGGGCCGGGGACATTCAGTACTTC
CASSAGSGRAGDIQYF
>TRBV6-2/TRBV6-3|TRBD2|many|TRBJ2-1
TGTGCCAGCAGTCGACTAGCGGGAGGCAGCCCTTCCTACAATGAGCAGTTCTTC
CASSRLAGGSPSYNEQFF
>TRBV18|TRBD2|NA|TRBJ2-1
TGTGCCAGCTCACCACCCGGACTAGCGGGAGTCAATGAGCAGTTCTTC
CASSPPGLAGVNEQFF
>TRBV6-5|NA|many|TRBJ1-1
TGTGCCAGCAGTTACGGGGGCGAGGTTGAAGCTTTCTTT
CASSYGGEVEAFF
>TRBV28|NA|few|TRBJ2-1
TGTGCCAGCAGTTTTTTGGAGGGAAGCTCCTACAATGAGCAGTTCTTC
CASSFLEGSSYNEQFF
>TRBV28|TRBD1|few|TRBJ2-1
TGTGCCAGCAGTCTTTCCGGGACAGGCTACTACAATGAGCAGTTCTTC
CASSLSGTGYYNEQFF
>TRBV11-2|NA|many|TRBJ1-1
TGTGCCAGCAGGTACGCGCCTGGGCGTGAAGCTTTCTTT
CASRYAPGREAFF
>TRBV5-1|NA|few|TRBJ2-3
TGCGCCAGCAGCTTCACAGGGAGGGCAGATACGCAGTATTTT
CASSFTGRADTQYF
>TRBV6-2/TRBV6-3|TRBD1|few|TRBJ1-4
TGTGCCAGCACCCCTTCTCCGTCCGGGACAGGGAGAGAAAAACTGTTTTTT
CASTPSPSGTGREKLFF
>TRBV5-1|TRBD2|NA|TRBJ2-3
TGCGCCAGCAGCTTGGCCCCCGGGACTAACACAGATACGCAGTATTTT
CASSLAPGTNTDTQYF
>TRBV6-2/TRBV6-3|NA|NA|TRBJ2-7
TGTGCCAGCACCGACTCGCCCAACCAGCGCAGGAACGAGCAGTACTTC
CASTDSPNQRRNEQYF
>TRBV28|NA|NA|TRBJ2-5
TGTGCCAGCAGTTTACCAGCGGTGTATCCTGGGGGTCAAGAGACCCAGTACTTC
CASSLPAVYPGGQETQYF
>TRBV4-2|TRBD2|few|TRBJ2-1
TGTGCCAGCAGCCAAAGCCTAGCGGCAGTCAATGAGCAGTTCTTC
CASSQSLAAVNEQFF
>TRBV7-9|TRBD1|few|TRBJ2-7
TGTGCCAGCAGCCACGGACAGGGAAGCTCCTACGAGCAGTACTTC
CASSHGQGSSYEQYF